This TCR beta chain is from a study of blood T cell repertoires in COVID-19. The V gene lost 5 bases and the J gene lost 7 bases, with 18 bases spanning the gap. This CDR3 comprises 16 residues. The germline CDR1 and CDR2 sequences are MDHEN and SYDVKM. Sequencing used immunoSEQ multiplex PCR; TCRdb keeps in-frame clones, though not all of them. The table includes approximately 140,000 clones, roughly 76% detected once. The J gene is TRBJ1-6, the V gene TRBV28; D is unclear. Sequencing input: peripheral blood. This receptor was obtained from a man older than 75 with acute or convalescent COVID-19. The chain's CDR3 is CASSSGRAYNNSPLHF. DNA of the CDR3: TGTGCCAGCAGTAGCGGCCGAGCCTACAACAATTCACCCCTCCACTTT. The whole variable domain, remainder taken from reference TRBV28 and TRBJ1-6, is DVKVTQSSRYLVKRTGEKVFLECVQDMDHENMFWYRQDPGLGLRLIYFSYDVKMKEKGDIPEGYSVSREKKERFSLILESASTNQTSMYLCASSSGRAYNNSPLHFGNGTRLTVT.